Listed below are T cell receptor beta chains from one sample, sequenced in a study of identical twins. TCRdb redid the calling of the 5' RACE reads with MiXCR, one entry per CDR3 protein. The sample contains 1.5 million to 2 million distinct CDR3 sequences, roughly a third of which appear only once. Sequencing input: cord blood. The origin of the receptors is a newborn girl in good health. Both conserved end residues are trimmed from each CDR3. A D gene is named only where the DNA matches it firmly.

CDR3 length,V gene,J gene,D gene,CDR3 protein
12,TRBV27,TRBJ1-6,TRBD1,ASRATGLNSPLH
12,TRBV20-1,TRBJ2-5,-,SAPHNRAQETQY
12,TRBV7-7,TRBJ2-1,TRBD1,ASSVRQTGNEQF
11,TRBV28,TRBJ2-5,TRBD1,ASSWGQGETQY
15,TRBV7-6,TRBJ2-3,TRBD2,ASSLGPTSGMTDTQY
12,TRBV18,TRBJ2-7,-,ASSSGADNYEQY
11,TRBV7-6,TRBJ2-7,-,ACSLALSYEQY
16,TRBV28,TRBJ2-6,TRBD1,ASSQSRQGLSGANVLT
9,TRBV11-2,TRBJ1-1,-,ASTLDTEAF
15,TRBV20-1,TRBJ2-2,-,SARDPRTASNTGELF
12,TRBV12-3/TRBV12-4,TRBJ1-6,-,ASQRTQRGSPLH
15,TRBV6-2/TRBV6-3,TRBJ2-3,TRBD2,ASSYSIGSGRADTQY
12,TRBV5-1,TRBJ2-1,TRBD2,ASFLAGVGNEQF
16,TRBV6-5,TRBJ2-1,TRBD2,ASSYSASGSSHNHEQF
16,TRBV29-1,TRBJ2-1,TRBD1,SVGDPRLKDRVVDEQF
13,TRBV4-1,TRBJ2-3,TRBD2,ASSPGGSFTDTQY
15,TRBV5-4,TRBJ2-5,TRBD2,ASSLILLAGVQETQY